The rows below give T cell receptor beta chains drawn from one sample of a study of blood T cell repertoires in COVID-19. Generated by immunoSEQ multiplex PCR, the TCRdb table keeps only in-frame clones and is missing some. The sample yields approximately 170,000 clones, more than 75% seen once. Specimen: peripheral blood. The receptors were gathered from a man aged 18 to 35 with active or convalescent COVID-19. Each CDR3 is given with its conserved first and last residue. The D gene is left open where the match is weak. Some rows have no size entry. The others give once, few or many, or a class for an expanded clone.

v_gene	j_gene	d_gene	abundance	CDR3aa	CDR3nt
TRBV30	TRBJ1-1	TRBD1	NA	CAWTGQGGTEAFF	TGTGCCTGGACAGGACAGGGCGGAACTGAAGCTTTCTTT
TRBV6-4	TRBJ1-2	NA	few	CASSDVAAPSGYTF	TGTGCCAGCAGTGACGTCGCAGCGCCGTCTGGCTACACCTTC
TRBV27	TRBJ2-1	NA	NA	CASSLTASGNEQFF	TGTGCCAGCAGTTTGACAGCATCTGGCAATGAGCAGTTCTTC
TRBV5-4	TRBJ1-3	NA	NA	CASSVDGFSGNTIYF	TGTGCCAGCAGCGTGGACGGTTTCTCTGGAAACACCATATATTTT
TRBV5-1	TRBJ1-5	NA	NA	CASSLQVNQPQHF	TGCGCCAGCAGCTTGCAGGTCAATCAGCCCCAGCATTTT
TRBV19	TRBJ1-5	NA	NA	CASSIEWGGYQPQHF	TGTGCCAGTAGTATAGAATGGGGCGGTTATCAGCCCCAGCATTTT
TRBV6-6	TRBJ2-5	NA	NA	CASSYPGGDGETQYF	TGTGCCAGCAGTTACCCCGGGGGAGATGGGGAGACCCAGTACTTC
TRBV24-1	TRBJ2-1	NA	NA	CATSAMRAPGLAPDEQFF	TGTGCCACCAGTGCCATGCGGGCCCCGGGTCTCGCGCCGGATGAGCAGTTCTTC
TRBV4-1	TRBJ1-1	NA	few	CASSRPFSREISEAFF	TGCGCCAGCAGCCGGCCGTTCTCCAGGGAAATCAGTGAAGCTTTCTTT
TRBV11-3	TRBJ2-7	TRBD1	once	CASSVRQGYEQYF	TGTGCCAGCAGCGTAAGACAGGGCTACGAGCAGTACTTC
TRBV15	TRBJ1-2	TRBD1	NA	CATSRARGPGYTF	TGTGCCACCAGCAGAGCCAGGGGGCCTGGCTACACCTTC
TRBV28	TRBJ2-3	NA	NA	CVTGGIGHTQYF	TGCGTAACTGGGGGGATAGGGCATACGCAGTATTTT
TRBV3-1/TRBV3-2	TRBJ1-3	NA	NA	CASSLQGSPGNTIYF	TGTGCCAGCAGCCTGCAGGGAAGCCCTGGAAACACCATATATTTT
TRBV6-2/TRBV6-3	TRBJ1-1	NA	NA	CASSPIGATMNTEAFF	TGTGCCAGCAGTCCCATAGGGGCTACTATGAACACTGAAGCTTTCTTT
TRBV19	TRBJ1-5	NA	once	CASSISRVFRGNQPQHF	TGTGCCAGTAGTATCTCCCGTGTTTTTCGTGGCAATCAGCCCCAGCATTTT
TRBV11-3	TRBJ1-1	TRBD1	NA	CASSDRGGGFAEAFF	TGTGCCAGCAGCGACAGGGGTGGGGGTTTCGCTGAAGCTTTCTTT
TRBV4-1	TRBJ1-1	NA	few	CASSQEPVVNRMNTEAFF	TGCGCCAGCAGCCAAGAACCGGTGGTAAATAGAATGAACACTGAAGCTTTCTTT
TRBV14	TRBJ2-5	NA	NA	CASSLSTAQETQYF	TGTGCCAGCAGCCTATCGACAGCGCAAGAGACCCAGTACTTC
TRBV2	TRBJ1-5	TRBD1	NA	CASRGTGGQPQHF	TGTGCCAGCAGAGGGACAGGGGGGCAGCCCCAGCATTTT
TRBV11-2	TRBJ1-5	NA	NA	CASSLAGADQPQHF	TGTGCCAGCAGCTTGGCAGGGGCGGATCAGCCCCAGCATTTT
TRBV18	TRBJ2-7	TRBD2	once	CASSYSGLAGAYEQYF	TGTGCCAGCTCCTACTCGGGACTAGCGGGAGCCTACGAGCAGTACTTC
TRBV7-9	TRBJ1-3	TRBD1	NA	CASSQGVSGNTIYF	TGTGCCAGCAGTCAGGGGGTTTCTGGAAACACCATATATTTT
TRBV7-9	TRBJ1-5	NA	NA	CASSLGALGSSSNQPQHF	TGTGCCAGCAGCTTGGGGGCCTTGGGTTCGTCGAGCAATCAGCCCCAGCATTTT
TRBV6-5	TRBJ2-1	NA	NA	CASSYSSGVGYGEQFF	TGTGCCAGCAGTTACTCATCGGGGGTAGGTTACGGTGAGCAGTTCTTC
TRBV5-1	TRBJ2-7	TRBD2	NA	CASSFSGGRMEEQYF	TGCGCCAGCAGCTTTTCGGGAGGACGGATGGAGGAGCAGTACTTC
TRBV4-1	TRBJ2-7	NA	NA	CASSPPQGSYEQYF	TGCGCCAGCAGCCCCCCACAGGGCTCCTACGAGCAGTACTTC
TRBV5-1	TRBJ2-3	NA	NA	CASSLSSGEDTQYF	TGCGCCAGCAGCTTGTCCTCAGGGGAAGATACGCAGTATTTT
TRBV27	TRBJ1-4	NA	NA	CASSPWTDRDEKLFF	TGTGCCAGCAGTCCGTGGACAGACCGGGATGAAAAACTGTTTTTT
TRBV7-3	TRBJ2-1	NA	NA	CASSPEGNEQFF	TGTGCCAGCAGCCCAGAGGGCAATGAGCAGTTCTTC
TRBV19	TRBJ1-2	TRBD1	NA	CASSTGQGIAYGYTF	TGTGCCAGTAGTACCGGACAGGGGATCGCCTATGGCTACACCTTC
TRBV15	TRBJ1-2	NA	NA	CATTLGGADGYTF	TGTGCCACCACCCTCGGGGGGGCGGATGGCTACACCTTC
TRBV29-1	TRBJ1-1	NA	once	CSVRRFENTEAFF	TGCAGCGTCAGAAGATTTGAGAACACTGAAGCTTTCTTT
TRBV12-3/TRBV12-4	TRBJ1-2	NA	many	CASSSRLGYTF	TGTGCCAGCAGCTCGCGTTTGGGCTACACCTTC
TRBV28	TRBJ1-5	NA	NA	CASSLWPRQARNQPQHF	TGTGCCAGCAGTTTATGGCCTAGACAGGCAAGAAATCAGCCCCAGCATTTT
TRBV5-1	TRBJ2-5	NA	NA	CASSLVYRAETQYF	TGCGCCAGCAGCTTGGTCTACAGGGCGGAGACCCAGTACTTC
TRBV18	TRBJ2-1	TRBD2	NA	CASSPPGLAEQFF	TGTGCCAGCTCACCACCGGGACTAGCGGAGCAGTTCTTC
TRBV30	TRBJ1-6	TRBD1	NA	CAWGHRDRGFSALHF	TGTGCCTGGGGTCATCGGGACAGGGGCTTTTCGGCCCTCCACTTT
TRBV24-1	TRBJ2-3	TRBD2	NA	CATSDLAGGETDTQYF	TGTGCCACCAGTGATTTGGCGGGAGGTGAAACAGATACGCAGTATTTT
TRBV6-5	TRBJ1-2	TRBD1	NA	CASSYQGAGGYTF	TGTGCCAGCAGTTACCAGGGGGCGGGTGGCTACACCTTC
TRBV19	TRBJ1-1	TRBD1	NA	CASSANRLGQMNTEAFF	TGTGCCAGTAGTGCAAATCGGCTGGGACAGATGAACACTGAAGCTTTCTTT
TRBV25-1	TRBJ1-3	NA	NA	CASSHRPPGQTFYF	TGTGCCAGCAGTCACAGGCCTCCCGGTCAAACATTTTATTTT
TRBV12-3/TRBV12-4	TRBJ2-1	NA	NA	CASSPGLYNEQFF	TGTGCCAGCAGTCCGGGACTCTACAATGAGCAGTTCTTC
TRBV2	TRBJ2-6	NA	NA	CASTRYGGSSGANVLTF	TGTGCCAGCACCAGATACGGAGGAAGCTCTGGGGCCAACGTCCTGACTTTC
TRBV5-4	TRBJ1-3	NA	once	CASSLPVGNTIYF	TGTGCCAGCAGCTTGCCGGTTGGAAACACCATATATTTT
TRBV19	TRBJ1-2	TRBD1	once	CASSISGGDYGYTF	TGTGCCAGTAGTATATCAGGGGGCGACTATGGCTACACCTTC